This T cell receptor beta chain was documented in a study of spatial heterogeneity in lung cancer. Study-wide context: Unique TCR and UMI combinations averaged more than ten appearances each in raw reads.

V dropped 6 bases and J dropped 8 bases, with 8 bases sitting between them. The CDR3 extends over 11 amino acids. TCRdb used MiXCR to reprocess the 5' RACE reads, holding one entry per CDR3 protein. The table shows roughly 9,300 distinct CDR3 sequences, with just under 6.5% occurring only once. Time point given: sample taken at primary tumor resection. Samples were obtained from around 73 donors, all untreated early-stage non-small cell lung cancer patients. The sequenced material consisted of unsorted whole RNA from tumor, nontumor lung or frozen PBMC. By proportion, this clonotype is medium-sized. Antigen: not known. Regarding the study as a whole: Ubiquitous and regional expanded TCR counts mirrored ubiquitous and regional nonsynonymous mutation counts, respectively. Counts that tracked tumor mutation counts were those of expanded intratumoral alpha and beta TCRs.

This chain uses TRBV12-3 or TRBV12-4 with TRBJ1-3, with D hard to call. This sequence was found in a male donor with early-stage non-small cell lung cancer. The input for sequencing was lung tumor tissue, taken at surgery. As DNA, the CDR3 is TGTGCCAGCAGCCGCCTCGACACCATATATTTT. Translating it yields CASSRLDTIYF.